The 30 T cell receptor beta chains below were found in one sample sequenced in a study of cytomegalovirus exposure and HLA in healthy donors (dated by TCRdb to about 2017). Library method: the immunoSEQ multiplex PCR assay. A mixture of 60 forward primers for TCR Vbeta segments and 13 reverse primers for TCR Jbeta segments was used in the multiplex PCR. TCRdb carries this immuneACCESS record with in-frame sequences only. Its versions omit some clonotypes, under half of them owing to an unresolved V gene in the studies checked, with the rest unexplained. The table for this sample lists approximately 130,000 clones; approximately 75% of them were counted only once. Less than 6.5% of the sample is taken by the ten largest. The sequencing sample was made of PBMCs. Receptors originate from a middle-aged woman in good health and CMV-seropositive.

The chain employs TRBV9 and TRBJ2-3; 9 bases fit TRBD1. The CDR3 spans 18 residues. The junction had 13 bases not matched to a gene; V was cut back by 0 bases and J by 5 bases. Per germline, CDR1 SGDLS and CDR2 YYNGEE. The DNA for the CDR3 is TGTGCCAGCAGCGTAGCTCGGACAGGGGACATCAGGGTAGATACGCAGTATTTT. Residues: CASSVARTGDIRVDTQYF.

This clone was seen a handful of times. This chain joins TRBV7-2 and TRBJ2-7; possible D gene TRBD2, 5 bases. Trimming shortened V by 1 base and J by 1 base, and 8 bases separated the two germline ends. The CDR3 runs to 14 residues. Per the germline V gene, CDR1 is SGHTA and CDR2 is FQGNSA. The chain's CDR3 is CASSLGLASYEQYF. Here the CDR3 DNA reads TGTGCCAGCAGCTTAGGGCTAGCATCCTACGAGCAGTACTTC. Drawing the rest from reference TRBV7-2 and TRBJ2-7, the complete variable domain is GAGVSQSPSNKVTEKGKDVELRCDPISGHTALYWYRQSLGQGLEFLIYFQGNSAPDKSGLPSDRFSAERTGGSVSTLTIQRTQQEDSAVYLCASSLGLASYEQYFGPGTRLTVT.

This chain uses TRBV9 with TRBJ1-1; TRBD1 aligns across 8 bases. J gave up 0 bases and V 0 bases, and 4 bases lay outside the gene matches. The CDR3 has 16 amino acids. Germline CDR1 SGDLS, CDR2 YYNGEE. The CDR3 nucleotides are TGTGCCAGCAGCGTAGCTAGGGACAGGTTGAACACTGAAGCTTTCTTT. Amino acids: CASSVARDRLNTEAFF.

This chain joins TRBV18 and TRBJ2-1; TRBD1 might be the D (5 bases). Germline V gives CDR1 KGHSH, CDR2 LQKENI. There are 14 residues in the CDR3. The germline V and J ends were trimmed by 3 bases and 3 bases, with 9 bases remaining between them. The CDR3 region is CASSPSTDYNEQFF. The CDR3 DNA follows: TGTGCCAGCTCACCCTCGACAGACTACAATGAGCAGTTCTTC.

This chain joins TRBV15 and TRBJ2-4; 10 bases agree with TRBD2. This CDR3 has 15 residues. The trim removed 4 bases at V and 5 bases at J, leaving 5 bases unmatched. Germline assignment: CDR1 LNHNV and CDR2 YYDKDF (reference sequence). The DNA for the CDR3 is TGTGCCACCAGCACGACTAGCGGGTGGGAAAACATTCAGTACTTC. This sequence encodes CATSTTSGWENIQYF.

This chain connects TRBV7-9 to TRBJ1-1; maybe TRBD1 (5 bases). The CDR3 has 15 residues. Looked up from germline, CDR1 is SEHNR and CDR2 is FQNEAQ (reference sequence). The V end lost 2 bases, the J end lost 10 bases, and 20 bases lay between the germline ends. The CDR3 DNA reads TGTGCCAGCAGCTTAAAGGCTTCAGGGCATAGTCGAGCTTTCTTT. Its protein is CASSLKASGHSRAFF.

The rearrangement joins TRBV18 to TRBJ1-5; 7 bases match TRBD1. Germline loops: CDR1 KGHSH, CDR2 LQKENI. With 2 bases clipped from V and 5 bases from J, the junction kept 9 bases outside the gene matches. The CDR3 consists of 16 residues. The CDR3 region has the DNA TGTGCCAGCTCACCATCGACAGGGCCCGGCTATCAGCCCCAGCATTTT. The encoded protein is CASSPSTGPGYQPQHF.

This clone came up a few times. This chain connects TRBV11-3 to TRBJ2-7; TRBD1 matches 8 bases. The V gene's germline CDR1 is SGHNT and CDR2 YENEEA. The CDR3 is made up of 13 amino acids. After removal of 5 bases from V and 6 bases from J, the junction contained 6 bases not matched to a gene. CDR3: CASSRDRMTEQYF. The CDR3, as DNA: TGTGCCAGCAGCCGGGACAGGATGACCGAGCAGTACTTC. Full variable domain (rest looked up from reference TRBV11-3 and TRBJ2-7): EAGVVQSPRYKIIEKKQPVAFWCNPISGHNTLYWYLQNLGQGPELLIRYENEEAVDDSQLPKDRFSAERLKGVDSTLKIQPAELGDSAVYLCASSRDRMTEQYFGPGTRLTVT.

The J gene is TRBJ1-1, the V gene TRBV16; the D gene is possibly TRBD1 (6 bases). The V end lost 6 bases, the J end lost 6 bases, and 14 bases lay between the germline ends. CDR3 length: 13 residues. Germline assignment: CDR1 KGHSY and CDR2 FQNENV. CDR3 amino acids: CASSQTAGAEAFF. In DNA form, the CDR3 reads TGTGCCAGCAGTCAAACCGCAGGGGCTGAAGCTTTCTTT.

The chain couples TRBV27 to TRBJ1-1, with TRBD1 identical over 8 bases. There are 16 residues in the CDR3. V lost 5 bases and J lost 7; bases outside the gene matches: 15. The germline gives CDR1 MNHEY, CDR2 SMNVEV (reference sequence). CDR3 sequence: CASSVPPGGAGSEAFF. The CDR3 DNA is TGTGCCAGCAGTGTACCCCCAGGGGGCGCGGGTAGTGAAGCTTTCTTT.

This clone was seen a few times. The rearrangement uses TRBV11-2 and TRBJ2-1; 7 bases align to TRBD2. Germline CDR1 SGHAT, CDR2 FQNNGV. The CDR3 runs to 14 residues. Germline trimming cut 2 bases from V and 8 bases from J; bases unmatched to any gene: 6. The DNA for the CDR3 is TGTGCCAGCAGCTTACAACTAGCGAGGGATGAGCAGTTCTTC. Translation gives CASSLQLARDEQFF.

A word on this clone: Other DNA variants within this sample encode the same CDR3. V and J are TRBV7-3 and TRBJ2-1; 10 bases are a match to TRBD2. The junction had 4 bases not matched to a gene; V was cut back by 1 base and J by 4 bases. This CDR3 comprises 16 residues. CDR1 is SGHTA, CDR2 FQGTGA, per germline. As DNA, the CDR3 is TGTGCCAGCAGCTTAAACCTAGCGGGGGTATACAATGAGCAGTTCTTC. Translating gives CASSLNLAGVYNEQFF.

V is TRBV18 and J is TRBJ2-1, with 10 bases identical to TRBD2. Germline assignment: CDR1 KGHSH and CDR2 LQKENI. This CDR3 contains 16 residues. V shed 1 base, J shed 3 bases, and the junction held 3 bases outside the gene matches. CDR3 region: CASSPLSGGNYNEQFF. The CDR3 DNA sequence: TGTGCCAGCTCACCACTTAGCGGGGGGAACTACAATGAGCAGTTCTTC.

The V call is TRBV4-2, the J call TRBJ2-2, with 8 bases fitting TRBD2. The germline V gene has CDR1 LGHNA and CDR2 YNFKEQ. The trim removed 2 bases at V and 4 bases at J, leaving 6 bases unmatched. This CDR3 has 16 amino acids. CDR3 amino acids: CASSQITGGATGELFF. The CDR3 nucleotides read TGTGCCAGCAGCCAAATAACCGGGGGGGCCACCGGGGAGCTGTTTTTT.

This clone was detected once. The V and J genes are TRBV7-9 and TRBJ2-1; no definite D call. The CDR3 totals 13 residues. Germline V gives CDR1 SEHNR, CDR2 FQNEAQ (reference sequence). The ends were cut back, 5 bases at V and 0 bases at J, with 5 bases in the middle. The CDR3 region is CASSLSSYNEQFF. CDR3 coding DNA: TGTGCCAGCAGCCTCAGCTCCTACAATGAGCAGTTCTTC.

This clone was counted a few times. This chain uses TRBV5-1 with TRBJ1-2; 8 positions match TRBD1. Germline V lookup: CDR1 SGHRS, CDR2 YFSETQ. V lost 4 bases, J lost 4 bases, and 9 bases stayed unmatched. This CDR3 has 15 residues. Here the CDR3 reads CASSLGQGGSYGYTF. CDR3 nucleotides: TGCGCCAGCAGCCTCGGACAGGGAGGTAGCTATGGCTACACCTTC.

The CDR3 protein is CASSLEGGTEAFF. Here the CDR3 DNA reads TGTGCCAGCAGCTTGGAGGGAGGCACTGAAGCTTTCTTT. V gene TRBV5-4 combines with J gene TRBJ1-1; D gene ambiguous. This CDR3 comprises 13 residues. Germline CDR1 is SGHNT and CDR2 is YYREEE (reference sequence). With 0 bases removed from V and 4 bases from J, the gap between germline ends came to 7 bases.

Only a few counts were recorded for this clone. CDR3 in amino acids: CASSYPGGLGTEAFF. The CDR3, as DNA: TGTGCCAGCAGTTACCCGGGGGGGCTGGGCACTGAAGCTTTCTTT. The chain carries TRBV6-6 and TRBJ1-1; maybe TRBD1 (6 bases). The CDR3 length is 15 residues. Deletions cut 2 bases from V and 4 bases from J, with 14 bases between. The germline CDR1 and CDR2 sequences are MNHNY and SVGAGI (reference sequence).

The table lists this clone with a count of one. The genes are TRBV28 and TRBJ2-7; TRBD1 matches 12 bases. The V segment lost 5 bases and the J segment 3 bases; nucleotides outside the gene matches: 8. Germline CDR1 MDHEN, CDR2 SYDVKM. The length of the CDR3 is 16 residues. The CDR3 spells CASSPAGTGGFYEQYF. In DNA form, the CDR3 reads TGTGCCAGCAGTCCAGCCGGGACAGGGGGCTTCTACGAGCAGTACTTC. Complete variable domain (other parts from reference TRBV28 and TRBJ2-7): DVKVTQSSRYLVKRTGEKVFLECVQDMDHENMFWYRQDPGLGLRLIYFSYDVKMKEKGDIPEGYSVSREKKERFSLILESASTNQTSMYLCASSPAGTGGFYEQYFGPGTRLTVT.

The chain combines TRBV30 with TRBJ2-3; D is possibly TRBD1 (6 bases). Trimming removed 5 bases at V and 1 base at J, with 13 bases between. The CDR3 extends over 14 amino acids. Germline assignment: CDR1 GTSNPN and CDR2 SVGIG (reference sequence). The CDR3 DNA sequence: TGTGCCTGGGAACACAGGGATGGCACAGATACGCAGTATTTT. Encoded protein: CAWEHRDGTDTQYF.

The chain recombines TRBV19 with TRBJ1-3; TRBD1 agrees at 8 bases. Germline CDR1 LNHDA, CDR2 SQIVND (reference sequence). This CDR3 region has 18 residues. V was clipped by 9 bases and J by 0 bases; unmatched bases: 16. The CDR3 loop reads CASHTSGTGYRSGNTIYF. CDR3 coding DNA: TGTGCCAGCCACACATCCGGGACAGGCTATCGCTCTGGAAACACCATATATTTT.

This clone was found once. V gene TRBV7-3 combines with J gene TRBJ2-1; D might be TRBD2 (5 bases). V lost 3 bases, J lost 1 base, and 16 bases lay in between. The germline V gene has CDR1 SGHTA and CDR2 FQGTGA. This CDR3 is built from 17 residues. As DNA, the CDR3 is TGTGCCAGCAGCTTGCAAGGCCCTGGACTGTCCTACAATGAGCAGTTCTTC. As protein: CASSLQGPGLSYNEQFF.

In nucleotides, the CDR3 is TGTGCCAGCAGCTTAGCGCTAGGGCGGGGGAACGAGCAGTACTTC. Protein sequence: CASSLALGRGNEQYF. V usage is TRBV7-9 and J usage is TRBJ2-7; 7 positions agree with TRBD2. The V gene end was trimmed by 0 bases and the J gene end by 5 bases; junction bases not matched to a gene: 7. CDR3 size: 15 residues. Per the germline V gene, CDR1 is SEHNR and CDR2 is FQNEAQ (reference sequence).

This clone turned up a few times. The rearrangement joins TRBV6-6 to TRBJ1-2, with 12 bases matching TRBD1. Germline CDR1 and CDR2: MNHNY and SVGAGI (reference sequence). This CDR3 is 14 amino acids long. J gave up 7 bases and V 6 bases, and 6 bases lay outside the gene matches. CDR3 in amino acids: CASSPGQGAFGYTF. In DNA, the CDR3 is TGTGCCAGCAGCCCGGGACAGGGGGCTTTTGGCTACACCTTC.

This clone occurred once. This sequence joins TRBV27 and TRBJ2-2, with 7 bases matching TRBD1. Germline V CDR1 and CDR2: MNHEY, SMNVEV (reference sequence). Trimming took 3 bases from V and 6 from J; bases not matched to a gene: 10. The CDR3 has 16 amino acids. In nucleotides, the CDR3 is TGTGCCAGCAGTTTCTCCGGGACAGCTTCCTCCGGGGAGCTGTTTTTT. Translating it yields CASSFSGTASSGELFF.

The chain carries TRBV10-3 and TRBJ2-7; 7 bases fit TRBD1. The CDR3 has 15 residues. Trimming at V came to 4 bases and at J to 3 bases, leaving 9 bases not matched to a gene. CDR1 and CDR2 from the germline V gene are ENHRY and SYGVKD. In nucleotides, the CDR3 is TGTGCCATCAGTGTCGACGGGACAGTATTCTACGAGCAGTACTTC. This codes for CAISVDGTVFYEQYF.

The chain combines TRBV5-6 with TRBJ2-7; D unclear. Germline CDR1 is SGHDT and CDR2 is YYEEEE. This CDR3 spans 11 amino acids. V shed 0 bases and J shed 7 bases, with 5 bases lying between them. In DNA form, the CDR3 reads TGTGCCAGCAGCTTGGTGCGGGAGCAGTACTTC. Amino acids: CASSLVREQYF. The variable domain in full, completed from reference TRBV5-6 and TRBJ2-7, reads DAGVTQSPTHLIKTRGQQVTLRCSPKSGHDTVSWYQQALGQGPQFIFQYYEEEERQRGNFPDRFSGHQFPNYSSELNVNALLLGDSALYLCASSLVREQYFGPGTRLTVT.

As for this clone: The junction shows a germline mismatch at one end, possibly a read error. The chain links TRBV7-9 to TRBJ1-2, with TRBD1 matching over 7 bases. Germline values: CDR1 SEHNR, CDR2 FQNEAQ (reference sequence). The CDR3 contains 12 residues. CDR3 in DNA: TGTTCCAGCAGCCCAGGGGGTTATGGCTACACCTTC. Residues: CSSSPGGYGYTF.

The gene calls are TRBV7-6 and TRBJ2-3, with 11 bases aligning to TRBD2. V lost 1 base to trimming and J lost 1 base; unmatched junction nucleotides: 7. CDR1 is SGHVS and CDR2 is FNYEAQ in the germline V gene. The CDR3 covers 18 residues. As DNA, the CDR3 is TGTGCCAGCAGCTTAGGGTCTAGCGGGGGGCGGGGCACAGATACGCAGTATTTT. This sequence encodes CASSLGSSGGRGTDTQYF.

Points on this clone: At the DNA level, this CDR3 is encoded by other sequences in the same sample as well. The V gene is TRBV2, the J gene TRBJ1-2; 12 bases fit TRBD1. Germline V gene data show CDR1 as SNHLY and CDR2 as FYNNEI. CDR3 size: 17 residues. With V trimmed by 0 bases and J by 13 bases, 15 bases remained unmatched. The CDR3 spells CASSEALLRDRGRVFTF. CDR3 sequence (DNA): TGTGCCAGCAGTGAAGCGCTTCTTAGGGACAGGGGGCGAGTATTCACCTTC.